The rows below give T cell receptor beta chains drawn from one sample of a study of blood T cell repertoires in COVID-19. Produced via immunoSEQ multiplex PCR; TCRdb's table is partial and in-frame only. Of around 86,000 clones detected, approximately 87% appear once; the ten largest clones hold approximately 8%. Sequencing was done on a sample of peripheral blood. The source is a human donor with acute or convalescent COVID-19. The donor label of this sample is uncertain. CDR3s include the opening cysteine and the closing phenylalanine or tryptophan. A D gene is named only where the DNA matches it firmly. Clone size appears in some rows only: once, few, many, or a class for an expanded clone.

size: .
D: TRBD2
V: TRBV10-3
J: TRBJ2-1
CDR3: CAISGEPGLAGGYNEQFF
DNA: TGTGCCATCAGTGGAGAACCGGGACTAGCGGGGGGCTACAATGAGCAGTTCTTC

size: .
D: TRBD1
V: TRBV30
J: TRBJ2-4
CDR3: CAWGTGQTKNIQYF
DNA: TGTGCCTGGGGGACGGGACAGACAAAAAACATTCAGTACTTC

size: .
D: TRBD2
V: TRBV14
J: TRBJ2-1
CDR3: CASSQDSRLAGAYNEQFF
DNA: TGTGCCAGCAGCCAAGATAGCCGACTAGCGGGGGCCTACAATGAGCAGTTCTTC

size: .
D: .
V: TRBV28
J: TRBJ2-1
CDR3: CASSLSPVNEQFF
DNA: TGTGCCAGCAGTTTGAGCCCCGTCAATGAGCAGTTCTTC

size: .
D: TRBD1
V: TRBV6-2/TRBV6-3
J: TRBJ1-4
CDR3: CASSYPDRQLFF
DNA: TGTGCCAGCAGTTACCCGGACAGGCAGCTGTTTTTT

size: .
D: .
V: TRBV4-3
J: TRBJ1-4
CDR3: CASSPVKTQNEKLFF
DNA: TGCGCCAGCAGCCCCGTTAAGACTCAGAATGAAAAACTGTTTTTT

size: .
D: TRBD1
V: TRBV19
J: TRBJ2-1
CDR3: CASSMGVTGGNEQFF
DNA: TGTGCCAGTAGTATGGGGGTGACAGGGGGCAATGAGCAGTTCTTC

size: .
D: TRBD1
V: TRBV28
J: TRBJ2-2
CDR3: CASILTHPQGAGELFF
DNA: TGTGCCAGCATCCTGACTCACCCGCAGGGGGCCGGGGAGCTGTTTTTT

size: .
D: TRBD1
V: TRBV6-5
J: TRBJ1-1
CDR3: CASSPKTGTGLGAFF
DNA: TGTGCCAGCAGTCCGAAAACAGGGACAGGCCTTGGGGCTTTCTTT

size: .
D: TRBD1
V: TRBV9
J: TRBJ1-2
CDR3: CASSRGQGDGYTF
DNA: TGTGCCAGCAGCCGGGGACAGGGGGATGGCTACACCTTC

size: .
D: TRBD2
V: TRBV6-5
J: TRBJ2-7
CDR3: CASRGLAVPYEQYF
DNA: TGTGCCAGCAGAGGACTAGCAGTTCCCTACGAGCAGTACTTC

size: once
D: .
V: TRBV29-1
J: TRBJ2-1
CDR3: CSVARYNEQFF
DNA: TGCAGCGTTGCGAGGTACAATGAGCAGTTCTTC

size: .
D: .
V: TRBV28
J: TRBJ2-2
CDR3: CASSFGLNTGELFF
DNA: TGTGCCAGCAGTTTCGGACTGAACACCGGGGAGCTGTTTTTT

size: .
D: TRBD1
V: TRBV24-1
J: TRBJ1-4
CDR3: CATSDRTGGKGEKLFF
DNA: TGTGCCACCAGTGACCGGACAGGGGGAAAAGGAGAAAAACTGTTTTTT

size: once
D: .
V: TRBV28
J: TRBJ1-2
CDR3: CASSAGVGYGYTF
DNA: TGTGCCAGCAGTGCAGGGGTAGGCTATGGCTACACCTTC

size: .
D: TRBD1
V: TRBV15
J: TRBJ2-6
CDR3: CATSRTGTGGSGANVLTF
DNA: TGTGCCACCAGCAGAACCGGGACAGGGGGCTCTGGGGCCAACGTCCTGACTTTC

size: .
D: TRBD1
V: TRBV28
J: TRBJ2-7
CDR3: CASSSTGTYEQYF
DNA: TGTGCCAGCAGCTCGACAGGGACCTACGAGCAGTACTTC

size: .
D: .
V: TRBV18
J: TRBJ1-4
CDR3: CASSPVGAQDEKLFF
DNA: TGTGCCAGCTCCCCTGTGGGGGCTCAGGATGAAAAACTGTTTTTT